This note documents a single T cell receptor beta chain sequence. Mismatch with germline at one junction end may stem from a read error. CDR3 length: 14 residues. Germline CDR1 is SSHAT and CDR2 is FNYEAQ (reference sequence). This entry comes from a study of blood T cell repertoires in COVID-19. In the study overall: The analysed material was cDNA or gDNA that came from T cells, B-cell-depleted T cells, or PBMCs.

Repertoires were generated with immunoSEQ multiplex PCR, while TCRdb's copy carries only in-frame clones and drops some. The sample includes about 270,000 clones, around 86% seen only once; the top ten take around 3%. Sequencing was carried out using peripheral blood. The V gene is TRBV7-7, the J gene TRBJ2-1; D is unclear. The receptor was derived from a woman aged 60-75 years with active or convalescent COVID-19. The CDR3 protein is CASSRGVVNNEQFF. CDR3 in DNA: TGTGCTAGCAGCAGAGGAGTAGTAAACAATGAGCAGTTCTTC.